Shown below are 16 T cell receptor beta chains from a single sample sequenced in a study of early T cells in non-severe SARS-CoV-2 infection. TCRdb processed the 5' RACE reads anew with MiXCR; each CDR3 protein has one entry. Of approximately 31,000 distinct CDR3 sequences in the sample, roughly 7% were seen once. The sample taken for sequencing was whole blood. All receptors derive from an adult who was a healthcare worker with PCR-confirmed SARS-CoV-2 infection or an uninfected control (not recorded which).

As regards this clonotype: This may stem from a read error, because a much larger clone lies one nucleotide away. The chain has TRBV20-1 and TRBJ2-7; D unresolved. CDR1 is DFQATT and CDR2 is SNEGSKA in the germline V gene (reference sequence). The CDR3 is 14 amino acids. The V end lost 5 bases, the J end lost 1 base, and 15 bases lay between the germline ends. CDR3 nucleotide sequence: TGCAGTGCTGAATCGATGAGCTTATCCTACGAGCAGTACTTC. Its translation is CSAESMSLSYEQYF.

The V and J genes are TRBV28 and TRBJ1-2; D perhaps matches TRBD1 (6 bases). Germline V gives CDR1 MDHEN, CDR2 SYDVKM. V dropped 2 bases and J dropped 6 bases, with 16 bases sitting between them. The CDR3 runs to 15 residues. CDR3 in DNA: TGTGCCAGCAGTTTAGGTCAGGGGAGAGAGGATGGCTACACCTTC. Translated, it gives CASSLGQGREDGYTF.

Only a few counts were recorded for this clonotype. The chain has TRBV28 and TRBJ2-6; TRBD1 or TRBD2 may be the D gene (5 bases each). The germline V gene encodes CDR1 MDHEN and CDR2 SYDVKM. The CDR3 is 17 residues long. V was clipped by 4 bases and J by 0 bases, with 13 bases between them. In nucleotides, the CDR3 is TGTGCCAGCAGTTGGGACGCCTGGAGCTCTGGGGCCAACGTCCTGACTTTC. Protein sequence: CASSWDAWSSGANVLTF.

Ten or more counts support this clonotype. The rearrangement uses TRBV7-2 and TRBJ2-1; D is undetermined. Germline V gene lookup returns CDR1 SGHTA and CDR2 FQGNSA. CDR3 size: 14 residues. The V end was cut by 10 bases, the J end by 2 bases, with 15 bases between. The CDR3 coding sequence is TGTGCCAATAGGGCTTCGGGCCCCTACAATGAGCAGTTCTTC. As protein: CANRASGPYNEQFF.

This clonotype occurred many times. The CDR3 region has the DNA TGTGCCAGCAGCTTTAGCGGTCCCTCCTACGAGCAGTACTTC. Protein product: CASSFSGPSYEQYF. The chain carries TRBV27 and TRBJ2-7; weak D call: TRBD2 (6 bases). There are 14 residues in the CDR3. Germline V gives CDR1 MNHEY, CDR2 SMNVEV (reference sequence). Trimming left V 6 bases short and J 0 bases short, with 12 bases between.

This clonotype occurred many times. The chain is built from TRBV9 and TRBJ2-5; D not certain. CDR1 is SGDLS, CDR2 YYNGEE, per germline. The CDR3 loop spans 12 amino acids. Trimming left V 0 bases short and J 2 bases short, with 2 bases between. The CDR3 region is CASSVGQETQYF. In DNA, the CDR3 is TGTGCCAGCAGCGTAGGACAAGAGACCCAGTACTTC.

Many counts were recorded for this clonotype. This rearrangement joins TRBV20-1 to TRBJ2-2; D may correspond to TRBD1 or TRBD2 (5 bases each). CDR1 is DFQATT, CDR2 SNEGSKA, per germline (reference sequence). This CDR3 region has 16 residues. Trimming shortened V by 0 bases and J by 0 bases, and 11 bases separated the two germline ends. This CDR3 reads CSARENGDANTGELFF. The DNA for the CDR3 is TGCAGTGCTAGAGAGAACGGGGACGCGAACACCGGGGAGCTGTTTTTT.

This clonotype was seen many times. CDR3 sequence reads: CATSRTGGRGRDEQYF. The CDR3 DNA reads as TGTGCCACCAGCAGGACCGGGGGACGCGGCAGGGACGAGCAGTACTTC. The chain is built from TRBV15 and TRBJ2-7; D is possibly TRBD2 (6 bases). Per the germline V gene, CDR1 is LNHNV and CDR2 is YYDKDF (reference sequence). The CDR3 is 16 residues long. Trimming removed 3 bases from V and 5 bases from J, with 20 bases in between.

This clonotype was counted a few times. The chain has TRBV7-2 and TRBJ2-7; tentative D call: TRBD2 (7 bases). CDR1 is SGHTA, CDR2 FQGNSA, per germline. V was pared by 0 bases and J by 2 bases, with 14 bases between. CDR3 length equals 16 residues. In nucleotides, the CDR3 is TGTGCCAGCAGCTTAGCAAGGGGGGGCTTCACCTACGAGCAGTACTTC. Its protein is CASSLARGGFTYEQYF.

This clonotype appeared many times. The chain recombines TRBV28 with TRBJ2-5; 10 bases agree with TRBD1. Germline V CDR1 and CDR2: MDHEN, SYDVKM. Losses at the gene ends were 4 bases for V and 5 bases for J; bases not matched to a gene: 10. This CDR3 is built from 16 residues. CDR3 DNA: TGTGCCAGCAGTTCCCCCGGGACAGGGGCAGGGGAGACCCAGTACTTC. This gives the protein CASSSPGTGAGETQYF. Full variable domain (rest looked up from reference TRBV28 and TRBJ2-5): DVKVTQSSRYLVKRTGEKVFLECVQDMDHENMFWYRQDPGLGLRLIYFSYDVKMKEKGDIPEGYSVSREKKERFSLILESASTNQTSMYLCASSSPGTGAGETQYFGPGTRLLVL.

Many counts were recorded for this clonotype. Written as DNA, the CDR3 is TGCAGCGCCGGCGGGCAGGGTGAGATCGCTTTCTTT. Translated: CSAGGQGEIAFF. V usage is TRBV29-1 and J usage is TRBJ1-1, with TRBD1 as a possible D gene (5 bases). This CDR3 spans 12 amino acids. Germline loops: CDR1 SQVTM, CDR2 ANQGSEA. The germline V and J ends were trimmed by 7 bases and 11 bases, with 20 bases remaining between them.

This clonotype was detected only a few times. The CDR3 loop reads CSAIRLAWEQFF. CDR3 nucleotide sequence: TGCAGTGCTATTAGACTAGCGTGGGAGCAGTTCTTC. This chain links TRBV20-1 with TRBJ2-1; 8 positions agree with TRBD2. The V gene's germline CDR1 is DFQATT and CDR2 SNEGSKA (reference sequence). This CDR3 is 12 amino acids long. V lost 4 bases to trimming and J lost 10 bases; unmatched junction nucleotides: 6.

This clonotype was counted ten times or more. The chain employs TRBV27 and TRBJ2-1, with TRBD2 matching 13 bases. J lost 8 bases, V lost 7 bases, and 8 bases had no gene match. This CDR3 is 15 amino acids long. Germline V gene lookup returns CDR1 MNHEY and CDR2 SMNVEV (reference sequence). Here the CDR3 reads CASTKLAGGPDEQFF. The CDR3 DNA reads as TGTGCCAGCACCAAACTAGCGGGAGGGCCTGATGAGCAGTTCTTC.

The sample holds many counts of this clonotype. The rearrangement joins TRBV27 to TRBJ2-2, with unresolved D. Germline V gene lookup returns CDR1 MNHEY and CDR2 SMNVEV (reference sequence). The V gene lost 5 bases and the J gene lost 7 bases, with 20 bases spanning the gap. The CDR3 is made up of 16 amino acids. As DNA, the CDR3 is TGTGCCAGCAGTCCCTATTCTGCCGGTACGATCGGGGAGCTGTTTTTT. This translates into CASSPYSAGTIGELFF.

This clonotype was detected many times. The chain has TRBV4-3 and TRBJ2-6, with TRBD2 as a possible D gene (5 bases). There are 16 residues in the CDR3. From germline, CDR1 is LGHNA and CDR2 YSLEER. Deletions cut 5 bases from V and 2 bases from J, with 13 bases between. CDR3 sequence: CASSWTGGTGANVLTF. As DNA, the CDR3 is TGCGCCAGCAGCTGGACTGGAGGCACTGGGGCCAACGTCCTGACTTTC.

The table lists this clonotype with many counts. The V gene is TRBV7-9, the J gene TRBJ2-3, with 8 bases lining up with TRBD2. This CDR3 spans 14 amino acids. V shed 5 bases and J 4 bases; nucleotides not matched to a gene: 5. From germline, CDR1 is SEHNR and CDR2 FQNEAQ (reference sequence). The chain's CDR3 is CASSRAGGADTQYF. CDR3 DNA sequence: TGTGCCAGCAGCCGCGCGGGAGGCGCAGATACGCAGTATTTT.